This TCR beta chain is drawn from a study of shared clonotypes between healthy human individuals. The V end lost 0 bases, the J end lost 4 bases, and 15 bases lay between the germline ends. The CDR3 has 16 residues. CDR1 SGDLS and CDR2 YYNGEE come from the germline V gene. Measured with immunoSEQ multiplex PCR; TCRdb has only the in-frame clones, and not every one. The sample has millions of clones, roughly 94% seen once; the top ten hold more than 0.1%. The sequencing input was naive CD4+ T cells sorted from blood. Subset described: CD45RA+ positively selected. The chain combines TRBV9 with TRBJ2-3, with TRBD1 as a possible D gene (6 bases). This TCR was recovered from a man in his late teens or twenties in good health. The chain's CDR3 is CASSVAQGRGADTQYF. The CDR3 nucleotides read TGTGCCAGCAGCGTAGCACAGGGTCGCGGCGCAGATACGCAGTATTTT.